These T cell receptor beta chains were read from a single sample in a study of blood T cell repertoires in COVID-19. Assay used: immunoSEQ multiplex PCR; TCRdb lists only in-frame clones, some missing. There are fewer than 150,000 clones in the sample; approximately 88% occur only once, and about 8.1% lies in the top ten. The sequenced material came from peripheral blood. Receptor source: a woman aged 40-49 years with acute or convalescent COVID-19. The CDR3 runs from the conserved cysteine through the conserved F or W. Fields, in order: J gene, V gene, CDR3 protein.

j_call: TRBJ2-1; v_call: TRBV4-1; cdr3_aa: CASSPTGSYNEQFF
j_call: TRBJ1-1; v_call: TRBV6-5; cdr3_aa: CASSFELTGITEAFF
j_call: TRBJ2-1; v_call: TRBV5-4; cdr3_aa: CASSLGGGGSSYNEQFF
j_call: TRBJ1-3; v_call: TRBV6-1; cdr3_aa: CASSERFGSGNTIYF
j_call: TRBJ1-1; v_call: TRBV9; cdr3_aa: CASSVSGGQSNTEAFF
j_call: TRBJ2-1; v_call: TRBV9; cdr3_aa: CASSPRSAGASRNEQFF
j_call: TRBJ1-1; v_call: TRBV7-9; cdr3_aa: CASSHGQGSEAFF
j_call: TRBJ1-3; v_call: TRBV3-1/TRBV3-2; cdr3_aa: CASSQVSRANTIYF
j_call: TRBJ2-1; v_call: TRBV7-2; cdr3_aa: CASSLVWRGGTNEQFF
j_call: TRBJ1-1; v_call: TRBV6-5; cdr3_aa: CASRVSTEAFF
j_call: TRBJ2-3; v_call: TRBV30; cdr3_aa: CAWTQGMADTQYF
j_call: TRBJ1-1; v_call: TRBV5-8; cdr3_aa: CASSFETRMNTEAFF
j_call: TRBJ1-1; v_call: TRBV6-5; cdr3_aa: CASRPGTGLTEAFF
j_call: TRBJ1-2; v_call: TRBV29-1; cdr3_aa: CSVTHRQGYYGYTF
j_call: TRBJ2-3; v_call: TRBV2; cdr3_aa: CASQRGRQGGTDTQYF
j_call: TRBJ1-6; v_call: TRBV6-5; cdr3_aa: CASSRQDSYNSPLHF
j_call: TRBJ2-7; v_call: TRBV7-3; cdr3_aa: CASSLNLPGEQYF
j_call: TRBJ2-3; v_call: TRBV6-5; cdr3_aa: CASRVAGGTDTQYF